Listed below are T cell receptor beta chains from one sample, sequenced in a study of blood T cell repertoires in COVID-19. Measured with immunoSEQ multiplex PCR; TCRdb has only the in-frame clones, and not every one. The sample records 350,000 to 400,000 clones, roughly 89% being singletons. The sequenced sample was PBMCs or T cells enriched from blood (not recorded which). These receptors were obtained from a woman aged 30 to 39 who had recovered from COVID-19. CDR3s include the opening cysteine and the closing phenylalanine or tryptophan. A clone size is listed for some rows: how often the clone was seen (once, few, many), or a class if it is expanded.

abundance,v_gene,CDR3aa
.,TRBV6-1,CASSEVRGRTGGANVLTF
.,TRBV5-1,CASSLPGRDTGELFF
.,TRBV7-9,CASSSPDGGAKDTQYF
.,TRBV4-1,CASSQGRRRQNTEAFF
.,TRBV5-1,CASSEDRGRITEAFF
.,TRBV10-2,CASTEGGRDTEAFF
.,TRBV18,CASSQTRDWGTDTQYF
.,TRBV7-2,CASSFVGGSNQPQHF
.,TRBV10-1,CASSVTSGPSSYNEQFF
once,TRBV5-6,CASSSGVGGSSYEQYF
.,TRBV6-5,CASSLQGHYGYTF
.,TRBV19,CASSIGYGFETGELFF
.,TRBV3-1/TRBV3-2,CASSRPGTGTYEQYF
.,TRBV6-5,CASTVAGEQYF
.,TRBV18,CASSPRVERRTEAFF
once,TRBV19,CASSIPAWQGYSPLHF
once,TRBV19,CASTGQGVVPIYF
.,TRBV6-5,CASRWDNEFNYGYTF
.,TRBV5-1,CASSWTGVGTGELFF
.,TRBV20-1,CSATSGGEQFF
.,TRBV7-6,CASSSPSERQGSYEQYF
few,TRBV5-8,CASSLLFRGGGYTF
few,TRBV7-8,CASSPSGVGVYEQYF
once,TRBV11-2,CASTQGLNTGELFF
.,TRBV6-5,CASSRQGLSDGYTF
.,TRBV7-3,CASSLFGGGASYNEQFF
.,TRBV29-1,CSVAPLGPRNTEAFF